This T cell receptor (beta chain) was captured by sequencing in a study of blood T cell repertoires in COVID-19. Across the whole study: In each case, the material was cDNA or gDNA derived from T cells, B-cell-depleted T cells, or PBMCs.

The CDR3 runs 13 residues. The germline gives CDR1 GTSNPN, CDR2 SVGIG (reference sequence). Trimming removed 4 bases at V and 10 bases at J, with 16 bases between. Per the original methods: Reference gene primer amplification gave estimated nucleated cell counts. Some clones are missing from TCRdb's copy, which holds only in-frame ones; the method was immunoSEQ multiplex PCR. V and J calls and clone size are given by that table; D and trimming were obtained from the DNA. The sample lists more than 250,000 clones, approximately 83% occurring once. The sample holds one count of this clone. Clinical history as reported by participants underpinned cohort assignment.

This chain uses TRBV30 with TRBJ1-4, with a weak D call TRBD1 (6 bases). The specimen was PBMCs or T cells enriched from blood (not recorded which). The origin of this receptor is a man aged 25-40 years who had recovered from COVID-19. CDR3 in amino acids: CAWTRQARGKLFF. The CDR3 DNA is TGTGCCTGGACCAGACAGGCCAGGGGAAAACTGTTTTTT. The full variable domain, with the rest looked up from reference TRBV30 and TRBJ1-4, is SQTIHQWPATLVQPVGSPLSLECTVEGTSNPNLYWYRQAAGRGLQLLFYSVGIGQISSEVPQNLSASRPQDRQFILSSKKLLLSDSGFYLCAWTRQARGKLFFGSGTQLSVL.